Detailed here is one T cell receptor beta chain. The ends lost 0 bases at V and 1 base at J; junction bases unmatched: 3. There are 15 residues in the CDR3. Germline CDR1 is WNHNN and CDR2 is SYGVQD (reference sequence). TCRdb's table, derived via immunoSEQ multiplex PCR, lists solely in-frame clones and lacks some. Here the sample spans tens of thousands of clones, roughly 80% being singletons. These data are taken from a study of control samples from healthy donors and cancer patients. The TCR originated in a woman between 45 and 65 years old with lung cancer. The sample taken for sequencing was PBMCs. The chain is built from TRBV10-1 and TRBJ2-7; 7 positions agree with TRBD2. The CDR3 DNA follows: TGCGCCAGCAGTGAGTCTACGGGGGGTTCCTACGAGCAGTACTTC. This codes for CASSESTGGSYEQYF.